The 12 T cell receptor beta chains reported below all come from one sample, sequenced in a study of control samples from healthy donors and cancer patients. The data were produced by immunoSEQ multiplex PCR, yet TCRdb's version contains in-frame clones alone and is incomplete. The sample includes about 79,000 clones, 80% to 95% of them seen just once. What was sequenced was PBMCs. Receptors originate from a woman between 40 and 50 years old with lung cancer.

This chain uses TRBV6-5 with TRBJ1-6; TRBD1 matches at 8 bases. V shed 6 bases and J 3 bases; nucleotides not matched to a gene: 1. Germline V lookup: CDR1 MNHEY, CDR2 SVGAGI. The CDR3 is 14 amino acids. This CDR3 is CASRGTGYNSPLHF. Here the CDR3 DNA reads TGTGCCAGCAGGGGGACAGGCTATAATTCACCCCTCCACTTT.

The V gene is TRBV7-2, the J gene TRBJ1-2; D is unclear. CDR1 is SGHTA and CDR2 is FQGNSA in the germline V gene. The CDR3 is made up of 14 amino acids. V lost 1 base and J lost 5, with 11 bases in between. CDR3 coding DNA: TGTGCCAGCAGCTTAGACATACAGAAGTATGGCTACACCTTC. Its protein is CASSLDIQKYGYTF.

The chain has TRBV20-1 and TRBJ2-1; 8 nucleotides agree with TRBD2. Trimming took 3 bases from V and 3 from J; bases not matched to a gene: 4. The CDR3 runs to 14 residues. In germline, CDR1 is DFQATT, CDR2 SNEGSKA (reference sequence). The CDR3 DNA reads TGCAGTGCTAGTTACGGGGGGGACTACAATGAGCAGTTCTTC. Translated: CSASYGGDYNEQFF.

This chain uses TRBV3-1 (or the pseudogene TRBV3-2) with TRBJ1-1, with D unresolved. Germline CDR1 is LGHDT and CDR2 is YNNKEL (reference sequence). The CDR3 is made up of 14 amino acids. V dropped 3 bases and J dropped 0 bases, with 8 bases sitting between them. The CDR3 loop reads CASSHNSMNTEAFF. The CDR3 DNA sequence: TGTGCCAGCAGCCACAACAGCATGAACACTGAAGCTTTCTTT.

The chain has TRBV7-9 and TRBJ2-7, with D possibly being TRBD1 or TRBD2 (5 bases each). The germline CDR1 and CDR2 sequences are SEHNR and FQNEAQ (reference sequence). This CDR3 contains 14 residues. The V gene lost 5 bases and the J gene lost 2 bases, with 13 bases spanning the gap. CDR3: CASSARDGTYEQYF. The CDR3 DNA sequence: TGTGCCAGCAGCGCCCGGGACGGGACCTACGAGCAGTACTTC.

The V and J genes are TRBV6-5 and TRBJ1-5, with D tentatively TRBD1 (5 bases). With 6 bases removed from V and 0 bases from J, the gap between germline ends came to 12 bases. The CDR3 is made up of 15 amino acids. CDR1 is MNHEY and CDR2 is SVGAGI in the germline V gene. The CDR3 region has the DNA TGTGCCAGCAGCGCATGGACACCTAGCAATCAGCCCCAGCATTTT. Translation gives CASSAWTPSNQPQHF.

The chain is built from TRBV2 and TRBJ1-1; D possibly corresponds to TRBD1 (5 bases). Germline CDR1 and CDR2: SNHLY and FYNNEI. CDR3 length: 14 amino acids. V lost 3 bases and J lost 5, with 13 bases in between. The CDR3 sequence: CASSEFSGETEAFF. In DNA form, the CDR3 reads TGTGCCAGCAGTGAGTTTTCGGGGGAGACTGAAGCTTTCTTT.

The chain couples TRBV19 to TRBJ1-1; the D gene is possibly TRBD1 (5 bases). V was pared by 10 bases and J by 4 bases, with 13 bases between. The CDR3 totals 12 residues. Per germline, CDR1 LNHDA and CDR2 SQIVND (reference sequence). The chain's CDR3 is CATIYGGTEAFF. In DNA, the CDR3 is TGTGCCACTATTTACGGGGGCACTGAAGCTTTCTTT.

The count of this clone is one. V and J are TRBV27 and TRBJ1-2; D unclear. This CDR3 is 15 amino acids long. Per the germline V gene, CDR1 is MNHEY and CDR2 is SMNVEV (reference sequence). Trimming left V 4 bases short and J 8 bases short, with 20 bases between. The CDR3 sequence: CASSSRQLIMKGYTF. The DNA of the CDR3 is TGTGCCAGCAGTTCTAGGCAGTTGATAATGAAGGGCTACACCTTC.

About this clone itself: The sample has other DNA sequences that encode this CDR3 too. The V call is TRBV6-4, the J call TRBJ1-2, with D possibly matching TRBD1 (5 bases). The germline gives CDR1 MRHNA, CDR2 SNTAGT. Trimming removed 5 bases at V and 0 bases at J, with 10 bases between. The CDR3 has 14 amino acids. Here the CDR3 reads CASSSGYPNYGYTF. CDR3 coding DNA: TGTGCCAGCAGTTCAGGGTATCCTAACTATGGCTACACCTTC.

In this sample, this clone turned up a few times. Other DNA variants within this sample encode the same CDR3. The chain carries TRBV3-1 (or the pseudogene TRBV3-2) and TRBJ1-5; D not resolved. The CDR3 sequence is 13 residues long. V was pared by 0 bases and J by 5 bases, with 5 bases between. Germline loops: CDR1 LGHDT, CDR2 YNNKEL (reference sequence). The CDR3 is CASSQDRDQPQHF. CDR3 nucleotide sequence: TGTGCCAGCAGCCAAGACCGTGATCAGCCCCAGCATTTT.

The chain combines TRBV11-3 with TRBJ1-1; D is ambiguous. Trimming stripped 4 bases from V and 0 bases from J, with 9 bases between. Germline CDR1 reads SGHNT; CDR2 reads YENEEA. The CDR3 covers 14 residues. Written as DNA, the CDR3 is TGTGCCAGCAGCTCCCTGAAAGTGAACACTGAAGCTTTCTTT. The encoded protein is CASSSLKVNTEAFF.